This TCR beta chain came from a study of a mutant IDH1 vaccine in newly diagnosed glioma. The repertoire was sequenced with immunoSEQ multiplex PCR; TCRdb's copy has only in-frame clones and lacks some. The profile covers around 50,000 clones, with 85% to 90% appearing a single time and approximately 4.3% taken by the ten largest. Points on this clone: What it recognizes is unknown.

The CDR3 covers 13 residues. Trimming removed 6 bases at V and 2 bases at J, with 9 bases between. The germline gives CDR1 SNHLY, CDR2 FYNNEI. As to time point: week 5, during vaccination. Vaccine doses each comprised 300 ug of mutant IDH1 20-mer peptide, with topical imiquimod. This receptor was obtained from a woman aged 40 to 50 with glioma. The sample was PBMCs, taken from a glioma patient whose treatment included an IDH1 peptide vaccine. This chain uses TRBV2 with TRBJ2-3, with D tentatively TRBD2 (6 bases). CDR3 sequence: CASRRDFTDTQYF. The CDR3, as DNA: TGTGCCAGCAGGCGGGACTTCACAGATACGCAGTATTTT.